The next 3 T cell receptor beta chains were all read from a single sample in a study of blood T cell repertoires in COVID-19. Generated by immunoSEQ multiplex PCR, the TCRdb table keeps only in-frame clones and is missing some. The sample comprises about 300,000 clones, 85% of which are singletons, and 1.5% to 2% rests with the top ten. Sample: PBMCs or T cells enriched from blood (not recorded which). These receptors came from a woman between 25 and 40 years old who had been exposed to COVID-19.

The chain is built from TRBV28 and TRBJ2-7; D is perhaps TRBD1 (8 bases). Germline CDR1 and CDR2: MDHEN and SYDVKM. The CDR3 covers 14 residues. Trimming pared 6 bases from V and 1 base from J, leaving 13 bases between. As DNA, the CDR3 is TGTGCCAGCAGAACAGGGGGGGAATCCTACGAGCAGTACTTC. It codes for CASRTGGESYEQYF.

The chain uses TRBV11-2 and TRBJ2-7; TRBD1 matches 8 bases. Germline CDR1 is SGHAT and CDR2 is FQNNGV. The CDR3 consists of 15 residues. The V segment lost 6 bases and the J segment 6 bases; nucleotides outside the gene matches: 13. CDR3 loop: CASSIAGQGRIEQYF. DNA of the CDR3: TGTGCCAGCAGTATCGCAGGACAGGGTAGAATCGAGCAGTACTTC.

The V call is TRBV2, the J call TRBJ2-7, with a weak D call TRBD1 (6 bases). This CDR3 comprises 14 residues. Germline V gives CDR1 SNHLY, CDR2 FYNNEI. Trimming took off 6 bases at V and 6 bases at J, with 18 bases between the two ends. The CDR3 coding sequence is TGTGCCAGCAGAGACACCGTAGGACAGCCCGAGCAGTACTTC. This encodes CASRDTVGQPEQYF.